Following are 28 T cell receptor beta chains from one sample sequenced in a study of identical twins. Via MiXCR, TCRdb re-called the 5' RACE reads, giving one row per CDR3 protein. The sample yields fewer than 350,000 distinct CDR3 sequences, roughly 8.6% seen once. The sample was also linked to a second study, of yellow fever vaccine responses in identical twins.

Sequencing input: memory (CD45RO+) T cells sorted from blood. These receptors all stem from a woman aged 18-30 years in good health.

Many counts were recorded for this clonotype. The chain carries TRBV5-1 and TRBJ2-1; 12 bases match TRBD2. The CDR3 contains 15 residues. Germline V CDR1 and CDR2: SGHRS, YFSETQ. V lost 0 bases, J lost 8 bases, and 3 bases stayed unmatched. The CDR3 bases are TGCGCCAGCAGCTTGGTGACTAGCGGGGGCTATGAGCAGTTCTTC. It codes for CASSLVTSGGYEQFF.

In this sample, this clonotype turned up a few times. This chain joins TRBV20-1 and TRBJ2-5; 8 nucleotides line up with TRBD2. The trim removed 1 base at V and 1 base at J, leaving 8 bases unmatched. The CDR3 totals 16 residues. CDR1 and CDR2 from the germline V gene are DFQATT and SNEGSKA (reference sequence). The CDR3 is CSARGLMLAGQETQYF. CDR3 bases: TGCAGTGCTAGAGGACTGATGCTAGCGGGCCAAGAGACCCAGTACTTC.

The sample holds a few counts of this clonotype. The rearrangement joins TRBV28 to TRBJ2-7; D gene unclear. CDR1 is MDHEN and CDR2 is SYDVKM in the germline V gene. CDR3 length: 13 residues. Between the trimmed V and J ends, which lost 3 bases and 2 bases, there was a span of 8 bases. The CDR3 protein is CASSLGAAYEQYV. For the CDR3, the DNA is TGTGCCAGCAGTTTGGGCGCAGCCTACGAGCAGTACGTC.

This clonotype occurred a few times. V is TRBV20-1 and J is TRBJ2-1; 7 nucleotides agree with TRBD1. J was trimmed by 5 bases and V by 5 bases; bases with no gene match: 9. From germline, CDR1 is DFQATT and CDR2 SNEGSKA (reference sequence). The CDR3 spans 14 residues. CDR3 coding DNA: TGCAGTGCTCATCCGGGACAGATTAACAATGAGCAGTTCTTC. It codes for CSAHPGQINNEQFF.

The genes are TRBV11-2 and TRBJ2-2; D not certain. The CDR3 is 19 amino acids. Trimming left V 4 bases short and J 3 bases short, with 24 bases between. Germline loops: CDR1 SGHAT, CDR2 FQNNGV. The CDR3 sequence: CASSSISRARVAHTGELFF. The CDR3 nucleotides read TGTGCCAGCAGCTCGATCTCCCGGGCTAGGGTAGCTCACACCGGGGAGCTGTTTTTT.

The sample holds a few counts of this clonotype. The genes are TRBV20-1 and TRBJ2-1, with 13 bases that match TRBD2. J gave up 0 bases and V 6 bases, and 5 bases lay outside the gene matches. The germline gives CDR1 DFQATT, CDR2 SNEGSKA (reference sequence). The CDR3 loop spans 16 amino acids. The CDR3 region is CSATSGRGLSYNEQFF. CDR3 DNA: TGCAGTGCCACTAGCGGGAGGGGCCTCTCCTACAATGAGCAGTTCTTC.

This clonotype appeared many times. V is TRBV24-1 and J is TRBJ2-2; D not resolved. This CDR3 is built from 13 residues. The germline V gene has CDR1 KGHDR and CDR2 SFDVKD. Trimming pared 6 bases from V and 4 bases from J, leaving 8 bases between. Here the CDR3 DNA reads TGTGCCACCAGTATCCCGGCCACCGGGGAGCTGTTTTTT. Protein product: CATSIPATGELFF.

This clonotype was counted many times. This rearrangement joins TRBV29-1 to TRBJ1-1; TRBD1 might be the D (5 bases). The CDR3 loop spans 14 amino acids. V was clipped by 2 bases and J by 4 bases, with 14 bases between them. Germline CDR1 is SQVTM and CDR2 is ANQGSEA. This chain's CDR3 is CSVERDPEGTEAFF. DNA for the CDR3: TGCAGCGTTGAACGGGACCCCGAGGGCACTGAAGCTTTCTTT.

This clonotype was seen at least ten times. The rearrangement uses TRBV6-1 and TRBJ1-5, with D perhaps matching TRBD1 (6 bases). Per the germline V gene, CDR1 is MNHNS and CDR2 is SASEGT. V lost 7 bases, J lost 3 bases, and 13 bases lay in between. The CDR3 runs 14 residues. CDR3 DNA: TGTGCCAGCAACCCAACAGGGTCCAATCAGCCCCAGCATTTT. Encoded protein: CASNPTGSNQPQHF.

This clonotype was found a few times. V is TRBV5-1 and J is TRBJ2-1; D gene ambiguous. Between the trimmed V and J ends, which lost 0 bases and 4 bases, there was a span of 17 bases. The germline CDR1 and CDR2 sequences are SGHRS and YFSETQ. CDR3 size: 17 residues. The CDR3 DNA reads TGCGCCAGCAGCTTGGACCGGATGGTTATTGGTTACAATGAGCAGTTCTTC. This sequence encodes CASSLDRMVIGYNEQFF.

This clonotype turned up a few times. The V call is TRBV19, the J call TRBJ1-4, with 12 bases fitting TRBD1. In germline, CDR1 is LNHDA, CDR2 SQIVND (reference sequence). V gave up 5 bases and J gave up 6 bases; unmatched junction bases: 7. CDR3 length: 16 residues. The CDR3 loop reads CASSLGQGALDEKLFF. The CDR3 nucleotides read TGTGCCAGTAGTTTGGGACAGGGGGCTCTGGATGAAAAACTGTTTTTT.

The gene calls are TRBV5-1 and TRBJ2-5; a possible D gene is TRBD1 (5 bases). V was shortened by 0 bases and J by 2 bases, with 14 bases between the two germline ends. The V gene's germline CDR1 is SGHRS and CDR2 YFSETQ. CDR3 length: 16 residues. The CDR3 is CASSLGGTTVQETQYF. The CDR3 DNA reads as TGCGCCAGCAGCTTGGGGGGTACGACAGTTCAAGAGACCCAGTACTTC.

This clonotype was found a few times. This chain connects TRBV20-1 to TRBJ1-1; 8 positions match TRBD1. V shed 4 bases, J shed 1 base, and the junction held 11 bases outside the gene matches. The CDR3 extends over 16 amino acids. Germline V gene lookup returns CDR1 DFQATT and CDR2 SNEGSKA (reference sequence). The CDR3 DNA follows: TGCAGTGCTAACACGATCAGGACAGGGTCGAACACTGAAGCTTTCTTT. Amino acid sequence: CSANTIRTGSNTEAFF.

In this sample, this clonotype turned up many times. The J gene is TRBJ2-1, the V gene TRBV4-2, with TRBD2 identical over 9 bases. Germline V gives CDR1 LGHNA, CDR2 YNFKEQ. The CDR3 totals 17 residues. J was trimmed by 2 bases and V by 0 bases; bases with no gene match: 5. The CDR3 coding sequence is TGTGCCAGCAGCCAAGACTGGGCTAGCGGGGCCTACAATGAGCAGTTCTTC. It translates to CASSQDWASGAYNEQFF.

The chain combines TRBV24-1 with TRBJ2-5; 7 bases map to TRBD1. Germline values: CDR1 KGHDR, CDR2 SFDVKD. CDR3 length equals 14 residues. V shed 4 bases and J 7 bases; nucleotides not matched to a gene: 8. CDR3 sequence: CATSDNRGSGTQYF. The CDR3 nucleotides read TGTGCCACCAGTGACAACAGGGGATCGGGGACCCAGTACTTC.

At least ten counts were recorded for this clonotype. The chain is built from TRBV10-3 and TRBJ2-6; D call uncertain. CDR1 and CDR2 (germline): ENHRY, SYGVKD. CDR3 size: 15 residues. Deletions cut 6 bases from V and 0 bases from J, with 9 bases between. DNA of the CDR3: TGTGCCATCAGCACCCAGCCCTCTGGGGCCAACGTCCTGACTTTC. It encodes CAISTQPSGANVLTF.

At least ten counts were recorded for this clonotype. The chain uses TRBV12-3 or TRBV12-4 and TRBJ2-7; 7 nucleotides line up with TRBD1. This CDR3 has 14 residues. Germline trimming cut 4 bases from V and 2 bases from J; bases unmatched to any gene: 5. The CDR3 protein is CASSSQGVAYEQYF. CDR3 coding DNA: TGTGCCAGCAGTTCCCAGGGGGTAGCCTACGAGCAGTACTTC.

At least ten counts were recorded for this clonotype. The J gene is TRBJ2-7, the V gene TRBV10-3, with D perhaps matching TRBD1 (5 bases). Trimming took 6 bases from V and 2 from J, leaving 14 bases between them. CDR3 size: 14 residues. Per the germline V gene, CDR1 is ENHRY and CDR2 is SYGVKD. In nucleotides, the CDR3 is TGTGCCATCAGAACGACAGCAGCACCCTACGAGCAGTACTTC. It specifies CAIRTTAAPYEQYF.

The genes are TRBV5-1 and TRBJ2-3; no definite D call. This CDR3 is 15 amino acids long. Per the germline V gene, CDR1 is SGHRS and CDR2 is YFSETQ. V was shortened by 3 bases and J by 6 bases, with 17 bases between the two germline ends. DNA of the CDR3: TGCGCCAGCAGCTGGCGACCCAGAGAAGACGATACGCAGTATTTT. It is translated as CASSWRPREDDTQYF.

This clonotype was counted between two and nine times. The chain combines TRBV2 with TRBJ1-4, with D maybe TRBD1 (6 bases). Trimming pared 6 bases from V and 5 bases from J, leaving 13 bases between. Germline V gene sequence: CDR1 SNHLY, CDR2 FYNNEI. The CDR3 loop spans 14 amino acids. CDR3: CASSSDSENEKLFF. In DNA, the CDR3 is TGTGCCAGCAGCTCGGACAGCGAAAATGAAAAACTGTTTTTT. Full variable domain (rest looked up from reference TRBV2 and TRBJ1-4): EPEVTQTPSHQVTQMGQEVILRCVPISNHLYFYWYRQILGQKVEFLVSFYNNEISEKSEIFDDQFSVERPDGSNFTLKIRSTKLEDSAMYFCASSSDSENEKLFFGSGTQLSVL.

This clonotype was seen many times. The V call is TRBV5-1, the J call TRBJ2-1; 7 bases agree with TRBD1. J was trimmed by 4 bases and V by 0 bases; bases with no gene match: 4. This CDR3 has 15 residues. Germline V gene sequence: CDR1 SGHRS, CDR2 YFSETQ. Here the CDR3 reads CASSLAGGRYNEQFF. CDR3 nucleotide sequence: TGCGCCAGCAGCTTGGCAGGGGGAAGGTACAATGAGCAGTTCTTC.

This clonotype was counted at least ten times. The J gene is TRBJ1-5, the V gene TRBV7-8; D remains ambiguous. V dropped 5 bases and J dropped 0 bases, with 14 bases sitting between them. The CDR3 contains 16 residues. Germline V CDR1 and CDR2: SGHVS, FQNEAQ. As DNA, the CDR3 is TGTGCCAGCAGCCTCTCCTTGGGTGATAGCAATCAGCCCCAGCATTTT. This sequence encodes CASSLSLGDSNQPQHF.

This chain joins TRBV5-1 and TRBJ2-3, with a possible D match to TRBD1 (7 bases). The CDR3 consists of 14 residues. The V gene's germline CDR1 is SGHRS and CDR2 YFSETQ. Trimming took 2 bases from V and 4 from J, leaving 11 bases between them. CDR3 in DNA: TGCGCCAGCAGCTTCACAGGGGAGGCAGATACGCAGTATTTT. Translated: CASSFTGEADTQYF.

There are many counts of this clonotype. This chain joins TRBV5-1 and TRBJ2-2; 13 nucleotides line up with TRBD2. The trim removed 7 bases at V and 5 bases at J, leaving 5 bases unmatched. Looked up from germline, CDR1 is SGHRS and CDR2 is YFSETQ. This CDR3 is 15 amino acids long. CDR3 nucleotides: TGCGCCAGCTCCCTGGGACTAGCGGGGACCGGGGAGCTGTTTTTT. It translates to CASSLGLAGTGELFF.

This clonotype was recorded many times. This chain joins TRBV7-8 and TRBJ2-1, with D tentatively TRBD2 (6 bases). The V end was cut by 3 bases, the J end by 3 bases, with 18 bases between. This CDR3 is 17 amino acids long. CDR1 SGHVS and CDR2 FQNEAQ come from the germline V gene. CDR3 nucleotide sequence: TGTGCCAGCAGCTTCCCCGCCGGAGGGACCAACTACAATGAGCAGTTCTTC. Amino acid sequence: CASSFPAGGTNYNEQFF.

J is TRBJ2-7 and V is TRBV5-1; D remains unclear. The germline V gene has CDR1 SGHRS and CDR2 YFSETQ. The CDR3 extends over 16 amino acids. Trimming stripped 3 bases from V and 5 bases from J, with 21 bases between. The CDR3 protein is CASSSNRLASLNEQYF. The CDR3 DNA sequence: TGCGCCAGCAGCTCGAACCGGTTGGCTAGTCTCAACGAGCAGTACTTC.

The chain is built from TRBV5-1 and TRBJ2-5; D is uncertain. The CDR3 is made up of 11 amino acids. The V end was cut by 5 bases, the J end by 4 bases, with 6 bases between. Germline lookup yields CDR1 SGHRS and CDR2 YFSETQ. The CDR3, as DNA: TGCGCCAGCAGGGAAATAGAGACCCAGTACTTC. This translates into CASREIETQYF.

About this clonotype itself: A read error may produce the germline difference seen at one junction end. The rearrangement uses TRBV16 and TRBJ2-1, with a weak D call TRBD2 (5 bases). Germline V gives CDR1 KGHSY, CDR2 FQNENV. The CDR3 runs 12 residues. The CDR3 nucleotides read TGTGCCAGCAGCCAATCGATGGCTAGCACGGTCTTC. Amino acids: CASSQSMASTVF.